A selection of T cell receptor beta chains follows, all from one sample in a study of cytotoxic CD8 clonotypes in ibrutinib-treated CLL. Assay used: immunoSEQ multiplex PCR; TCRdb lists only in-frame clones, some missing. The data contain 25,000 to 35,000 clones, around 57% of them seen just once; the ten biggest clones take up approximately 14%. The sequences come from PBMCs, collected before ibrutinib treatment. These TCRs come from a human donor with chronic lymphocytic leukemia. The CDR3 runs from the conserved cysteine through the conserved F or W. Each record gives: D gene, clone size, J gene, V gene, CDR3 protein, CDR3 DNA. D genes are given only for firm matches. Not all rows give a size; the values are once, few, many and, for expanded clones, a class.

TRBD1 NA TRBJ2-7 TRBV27 CASSRTGDEQYF TGTGCCAGCAGCCGAACAGGGGACGAGCAGTACTTC
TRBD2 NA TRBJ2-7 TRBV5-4 CASSLAGGQQYF TGTGCCAGCAGCTTGGCGGGAGGGCAGCAGTACTTC
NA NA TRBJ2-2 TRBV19 CASSTQLASGELFF TGTGCCAGTAGTACGCAACTAGCTTCCGGGGAGCTGTTTTTT
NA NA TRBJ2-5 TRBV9 CASSVAPQETQYF TGTGCCAGCAGCGTTGCACCCCAAGAGACCCAGTACTTC
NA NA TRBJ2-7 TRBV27 CASRKDQGPLPYEQYF TGTGCCAGCAGAAAAGATCAGGGCCCCTTACCCTACGAGCAGTACTTC
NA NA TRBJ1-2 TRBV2 CAGAADGVLYGYTF TGTGCCGGGGCCGCAGATGGTGTTCTGTATGGCTACACCTTC
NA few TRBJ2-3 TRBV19 CASRDGGTDTQYF TGTGCCAGTAGGGATGGTGGAACAGATACGCAGTATTTT
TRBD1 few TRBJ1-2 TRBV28 CASSATGQAFTF TGTGCCAGCAGTGCAACGGGACAGGCGTTCACCTTC
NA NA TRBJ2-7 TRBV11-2 CASSLAGTYEQYF TGTGCCAGCAGCTTAGCGGGGACGTACGAGCAGTACTTC
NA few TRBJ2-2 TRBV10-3 CAISESRGGPGELFF TGTGCCATCAGTGAGTCGAGAGGGGGTCCCGGGGAGCTGTTTTTT
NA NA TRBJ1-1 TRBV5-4 CASSPTGGMNTEAFF TGTGCCAGCAGCCCGACTGGGGGAATGAACACTGAAGCTTTCTTT
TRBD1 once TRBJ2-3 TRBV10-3 CATSGQGAVKDTQYF TGTGCCACCTCCGGACAGGGGGCCGTAAAAGATACGCAGTATTTT
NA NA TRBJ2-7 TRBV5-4 CASSPTGINEQYF TGTGCCAGCAGCCCTACAGGGATCAACGAGCAGTACTTC
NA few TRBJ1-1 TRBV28 CASRLSETEAFF TGTGCCAGCCGTCTCAGTGAAACTGAAGCTTTCTTT
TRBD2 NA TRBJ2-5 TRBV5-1 CASSLVPSGKGETQYF TGCGCCAGCAGCTTGGTCCCTAGCGGAAAGGGGGAGACCCAGTACTTC
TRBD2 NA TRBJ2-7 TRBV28 CASSFSRAGGGEQYF TGTGCCAGCAGTTTTTCCCGAGCGGGGGGAGGAGAGCAGTACTTC
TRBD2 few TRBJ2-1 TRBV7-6 CASRPLAGNEQFF TGTGCCAGCAGACCTCTAGCGGGAAATGAGCAGTTCTTC
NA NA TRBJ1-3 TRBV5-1 CASSLRDTSSGNTIYF TGCGCCAGCAGCTTGCGGGACACTTCCTCTGGAAACACCATATATTTT
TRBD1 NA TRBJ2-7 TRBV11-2 CASSLTQGTDRPYEQYF TGTGCCAGCAGCTTGACCCAAGGGACAGACCGACCCTACGAGCAGTACTTC
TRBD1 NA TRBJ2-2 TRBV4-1 CASSQDNEGTGAYNTGELFF TGCGCCAGCAGCCAAGATAATGAGGGTACAGGGGCTTACAACACCGGGGAGCTGTTTTTT
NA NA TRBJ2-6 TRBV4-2 CASSQGTGANVLTF TGTGCCAGCAGCCAGGGGACTGGGGCCAACGTCCTGACTTTC
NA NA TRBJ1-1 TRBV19 CASSFGAWNTEAFF TGTGCCAGTAGTTTCGGGGCTTGGAACACTGAAGCTTTCTTT
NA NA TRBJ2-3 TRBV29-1 CSVGLRGNTQYF TGCAGCGTTGGCCTCCGGGGGAATACGCAGTATTTT
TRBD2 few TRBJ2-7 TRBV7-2 CASSLTSGGGEQYF TGTGCCAGCAGCTTAACTAGCGGGGGCGGCGAGCAGTACTTC
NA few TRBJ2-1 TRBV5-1 CASSLELGSNEQFF TGCGCCAGCAGCTTGGAACTAGGGAGCAATGAGCAGTTCTTC
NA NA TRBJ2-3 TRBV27 CASTPFQSTDTQYF TGTGCCAGCACCCCGTTCCAATCCACAGATACGCAGTATTTT
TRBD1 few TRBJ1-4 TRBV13 CASSSWTGKDEKLFF TGTGCCAGCAGCTCCTGGACAGGGAAGGATGAAAAACTGTTTTTT
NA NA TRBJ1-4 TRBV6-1 CASSRGEDLYEKLFF TGTGCCAGCAGCCGGGGGGAGGACTTATATGAAAAACTGTTTTTT
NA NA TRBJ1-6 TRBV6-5 CASRGGGSYNSPLHF TGTGCCAGCAGAGGGGGGGGGAGCTATAATTCACCCCTCCACTTT
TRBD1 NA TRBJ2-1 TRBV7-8 CASSLAYGTGTNNEQFF TGTGCCAGCAGCTTAGCGTACGGGACAGGGACCAACAATGAGCAGTTCTTC
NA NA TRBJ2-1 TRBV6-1 CASAAGSGSRNEQFF TGTGCCAGCGCGGCGGGCTCCGGAAGTCGAAATGAGCAGTTCTTC
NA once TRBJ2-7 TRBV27 CASSLGRGPYEQYF TGTGCCAGCAGTTTAGGGAGAGGACCCTACGAGCAGTACTTC
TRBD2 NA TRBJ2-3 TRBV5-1 CASSTGLAGGTDTQYF TGCGCCAGCAGCACCGGACTAGCGGGGGGCACAGATACGCAGTATTTT
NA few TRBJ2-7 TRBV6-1 CASSEIGLYEQYF TGTGCCAGCAGTGAAATCGGCCTCTACGAGCAGTACTTC
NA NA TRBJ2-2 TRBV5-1 CASSRRVWTGELFF TGCGCCAGCAGCAGGAGGGTGTGGACCGGGGAGCTGTTTTTT
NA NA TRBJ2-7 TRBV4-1 CASSQADGSSYEQYF TGCGCCAGCAGCCAAGCTGACGGGAGCTCCTACGAGCAGTACTTC
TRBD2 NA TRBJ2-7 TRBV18 CASSPQTSGDYEQYF TGTGCCAGCTCACCACAGACTAGCGGAGATTACGAGCAGTACTTC
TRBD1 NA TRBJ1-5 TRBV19 CASTIGDRANQPQHF TGTGCCAGTACCATAGGGGACAGGGCCAATCAGCCCCAGCATTTT
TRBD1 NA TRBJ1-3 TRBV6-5 CASSQQGLANTIYF TGTGCCAGCAGTCAACAGGGGTTGGCAAACACCATATATTTT
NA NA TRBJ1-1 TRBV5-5 CASSLEGEAEAFF TGTGCCAGCAGCTTGGAGGGGGAAGCTGAAGCTTTCTTT
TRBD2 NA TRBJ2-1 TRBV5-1 CATTLAGGYNEQFF TGCGCCACCACTCTAGCGGGAGGCTACAATGAGCAGTTCTTC
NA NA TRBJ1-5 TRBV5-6 CASSLAGMGQPQHF TGTGCCAGCAGCTTAGCAGGTATGGGTCAGCCCCAGCATTTT
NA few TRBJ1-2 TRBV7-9 CASSLAGPAGIKYGYTF TGTGCCAGCAGCTTAGCGGGTCCGGCAGGGATAAAGTATGGCTACACCTTC
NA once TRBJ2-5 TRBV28 CASRGRGGATLETQYF TGTGCCAGCAGGGGCCGTGGTGGGGCCACCTTAGAGACCCAGTACTTC
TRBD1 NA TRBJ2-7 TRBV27 CASSRYRGSDEQYF TGTGCCAGCAGTCGCTACAGGGGGTCGGACGAGCAGTACTTC
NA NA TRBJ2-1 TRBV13 CASSLVGTDNEQFF TGTGCCAGCAGCTTGGTAGGTACGGATAATGAGCAGTTCTTC